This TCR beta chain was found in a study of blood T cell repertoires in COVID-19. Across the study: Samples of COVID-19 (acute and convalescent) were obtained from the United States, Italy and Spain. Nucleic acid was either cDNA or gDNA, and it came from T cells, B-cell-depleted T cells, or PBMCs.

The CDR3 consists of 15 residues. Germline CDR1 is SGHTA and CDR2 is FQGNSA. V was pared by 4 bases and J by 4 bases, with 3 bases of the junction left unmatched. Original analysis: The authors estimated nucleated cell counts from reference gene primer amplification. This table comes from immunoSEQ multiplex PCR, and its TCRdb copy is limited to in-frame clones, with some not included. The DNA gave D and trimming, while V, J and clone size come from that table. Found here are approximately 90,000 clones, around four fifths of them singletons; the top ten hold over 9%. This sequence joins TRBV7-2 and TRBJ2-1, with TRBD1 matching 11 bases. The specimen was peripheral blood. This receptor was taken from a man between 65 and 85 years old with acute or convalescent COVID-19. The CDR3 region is CASSSDRGQYNEQFF. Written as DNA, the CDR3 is TGTGCCAGCAGCTCGGACAGGGGGCAGTACAATGAGCAGTTCTTC.